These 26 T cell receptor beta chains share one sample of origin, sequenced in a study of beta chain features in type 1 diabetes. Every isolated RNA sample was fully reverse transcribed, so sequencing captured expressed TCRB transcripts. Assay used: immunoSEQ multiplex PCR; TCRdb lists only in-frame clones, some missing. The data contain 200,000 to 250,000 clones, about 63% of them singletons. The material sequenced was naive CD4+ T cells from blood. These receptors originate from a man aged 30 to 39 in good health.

The CDR3 loop is CASRRLNLAGPNDEQFF. CDR3 DNA: TGTGCCAGCAGACGCTTGAATCTAGCGGGACCCAACGATGAGCAGTTCTTC. V usage is TRBV5-6 and J usage is TRBJ2-1; TRBD2 matches 9 bases. From germline, CDR1 is SGHDT and CDR2 YYEEEE. The V segment lost 5 bases and the J segment 8 bases; nucleotides outside the gene matches: 17. The CDR3 is 17 residues long.

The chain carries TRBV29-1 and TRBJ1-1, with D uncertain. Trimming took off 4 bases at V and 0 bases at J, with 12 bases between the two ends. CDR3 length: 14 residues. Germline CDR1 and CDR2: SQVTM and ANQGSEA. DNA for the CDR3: TGCAGCGTTGTATCCCCGGCGGTGAACACTGAAGCTTTCTTT. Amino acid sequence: CSVVSPAVNTEAFF.

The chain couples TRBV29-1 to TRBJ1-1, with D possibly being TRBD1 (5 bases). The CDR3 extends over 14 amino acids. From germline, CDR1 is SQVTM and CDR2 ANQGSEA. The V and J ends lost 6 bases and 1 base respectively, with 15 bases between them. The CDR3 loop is CSVQLQEPNTEAFF. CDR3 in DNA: TGCAGCGTCCAGTTACAGGAGCCGAACACTGAAGCTTTCTTT. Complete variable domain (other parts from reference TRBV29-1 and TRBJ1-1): SAVISQKPSRDICQRGTSLTIQCQVDSQVTMMFWYRQQPGQSLTLIATANQGSEATYESGFVIDKFPISRPNLTFSTLTVSNMSPEDSSIYLCSVQLQEPNTEAFFGQGTRLTVV.

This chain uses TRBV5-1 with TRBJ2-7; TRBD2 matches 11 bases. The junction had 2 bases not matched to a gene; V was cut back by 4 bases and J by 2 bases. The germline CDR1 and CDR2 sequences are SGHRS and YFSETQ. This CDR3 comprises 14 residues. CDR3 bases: TGCGCCAGCAGCCCGGGACTAGCGGCCTACGAGCAGTACTTC. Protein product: CASSPGLAAYEQYF.

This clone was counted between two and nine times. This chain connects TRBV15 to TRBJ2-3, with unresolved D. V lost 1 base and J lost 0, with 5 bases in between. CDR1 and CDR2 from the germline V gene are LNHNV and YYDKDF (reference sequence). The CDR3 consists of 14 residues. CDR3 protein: CATSRGVSTDTQYF. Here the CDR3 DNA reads TGTGCCACCAGCAGAGGTGTTAGCACAGATACGCAGTATTTT.

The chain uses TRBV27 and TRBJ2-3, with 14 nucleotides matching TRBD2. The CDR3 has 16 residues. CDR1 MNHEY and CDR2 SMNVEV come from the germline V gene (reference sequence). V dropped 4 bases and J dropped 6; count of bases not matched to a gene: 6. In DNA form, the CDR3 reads TGTGCCAGCAGTTCGCAGACTAGCGGGAGGGTTGATACGCAGTATTTT. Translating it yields CASSSQTSGRVDTQYF.

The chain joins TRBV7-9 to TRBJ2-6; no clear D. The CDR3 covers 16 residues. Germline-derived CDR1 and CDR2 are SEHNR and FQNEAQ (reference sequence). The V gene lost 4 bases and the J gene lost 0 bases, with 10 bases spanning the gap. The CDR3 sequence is CASSWVTSSGANVLTF. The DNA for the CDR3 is TGTGCCAGCAGCTGGGTGACGAGCTCTGGGGCCAACGTCCTGACTTTC.

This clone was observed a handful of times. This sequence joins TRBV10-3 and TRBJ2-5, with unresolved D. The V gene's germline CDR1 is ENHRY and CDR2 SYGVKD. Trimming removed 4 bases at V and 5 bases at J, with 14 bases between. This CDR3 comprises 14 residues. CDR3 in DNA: TGTGCCATCAGTGCCCTCCCCGGGCCGGAGACCCAGTACTTC. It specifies CAISALPGPETQYF.

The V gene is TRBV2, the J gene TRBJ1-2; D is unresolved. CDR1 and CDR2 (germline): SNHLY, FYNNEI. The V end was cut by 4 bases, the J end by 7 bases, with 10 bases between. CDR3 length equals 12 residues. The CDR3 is CASSGGEFGYTF. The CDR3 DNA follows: TGTGCCAGCAGTGGCGGGGAGTTTGGCTACACCTTC.

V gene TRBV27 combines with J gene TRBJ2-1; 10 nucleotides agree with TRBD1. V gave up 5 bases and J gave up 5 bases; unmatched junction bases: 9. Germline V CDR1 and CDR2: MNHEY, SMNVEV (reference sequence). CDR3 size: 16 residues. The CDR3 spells CASSLYGTGAHNEQFF. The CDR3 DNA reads TGTGCCAGCAGTCTATACGGGACAGGGGCACACAATGAGCAGTTCTTC.

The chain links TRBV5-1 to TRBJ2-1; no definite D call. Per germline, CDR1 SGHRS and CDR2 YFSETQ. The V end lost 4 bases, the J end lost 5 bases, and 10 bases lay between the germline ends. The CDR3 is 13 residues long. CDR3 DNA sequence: TGCGCCAGCAGCGCTAGGGCCGACAATGAGCAGTTCTTC. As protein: CASSARADNEQFF.

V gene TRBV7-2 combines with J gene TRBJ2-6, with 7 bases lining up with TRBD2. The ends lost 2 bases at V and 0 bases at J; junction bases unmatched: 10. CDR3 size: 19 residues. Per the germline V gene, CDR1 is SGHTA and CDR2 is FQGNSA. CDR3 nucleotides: TGTGCCAGCAGCTTACGGGGAGGGCGAAATTCCTCTGGGGCCAACGTCCTGACTTTC. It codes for CASSLRGGRNSSGANVLTF.

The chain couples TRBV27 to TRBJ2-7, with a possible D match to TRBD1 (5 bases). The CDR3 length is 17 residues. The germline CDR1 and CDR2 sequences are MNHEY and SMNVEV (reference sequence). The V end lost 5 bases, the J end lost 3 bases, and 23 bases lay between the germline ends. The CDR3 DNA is TGTGCCAGCAGTCCAGGGCCTATGAGATCTATTTACTACGAGCAGTACTTC. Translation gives CASSPGPMRSIYYEQYF.

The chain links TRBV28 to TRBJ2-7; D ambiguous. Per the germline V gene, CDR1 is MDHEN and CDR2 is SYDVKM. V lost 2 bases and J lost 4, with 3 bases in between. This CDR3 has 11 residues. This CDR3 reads CASSLQYEQYF. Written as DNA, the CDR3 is TGTGCCAGCAGTTTACAGTACGAGCAGTACTTC.

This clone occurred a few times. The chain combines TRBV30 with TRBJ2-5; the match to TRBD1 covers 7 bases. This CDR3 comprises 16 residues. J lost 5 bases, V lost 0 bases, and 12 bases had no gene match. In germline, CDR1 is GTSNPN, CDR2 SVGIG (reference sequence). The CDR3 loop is CAWSVLRQGLGETQYF. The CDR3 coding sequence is TGTGCCTGGAGTGTCCTGAGACAGGGCCTTGGGGAGACCCAGTACTTC.

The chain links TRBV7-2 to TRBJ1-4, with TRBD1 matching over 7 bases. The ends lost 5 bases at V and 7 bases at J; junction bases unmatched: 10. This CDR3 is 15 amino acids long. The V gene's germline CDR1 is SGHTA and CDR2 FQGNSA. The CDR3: CASSLRQGAAEKLFF. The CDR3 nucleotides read TGTGCCAGCAGCCTCCGACAGGGAGCGGCTGAAAAACTGTTTTTT. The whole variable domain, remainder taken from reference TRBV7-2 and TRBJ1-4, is GAGVSQSPSNKVTEKGKDVELRCDPISGHTALYWYRQSLGQGLEFLIYFQGNSAPDKSGLPSDRFSAERTGGSVSTLTIQRTQQEDSAVYLCASSLRQGAAEKLFFGSGTQLSVL.

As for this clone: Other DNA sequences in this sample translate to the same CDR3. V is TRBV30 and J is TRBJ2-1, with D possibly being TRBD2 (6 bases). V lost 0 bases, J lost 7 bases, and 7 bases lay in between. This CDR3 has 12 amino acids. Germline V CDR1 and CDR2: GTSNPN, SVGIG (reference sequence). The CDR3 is CAWSVRGNEQFF. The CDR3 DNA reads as TGTGCCTGGAGTGTACGGGGGAATGAGCAGTTCTTC. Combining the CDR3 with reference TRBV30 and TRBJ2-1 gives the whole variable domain SQTIHQWPATLVQPVGSPLSLECTVEGTSNPNLYWYRQAAGRGLQLLFYSVGIGQISSEVPQNLSASRPQDRQFILSSKKLLLSDSGFYLCAWSVRGNEQFFGPGTRLTVL.

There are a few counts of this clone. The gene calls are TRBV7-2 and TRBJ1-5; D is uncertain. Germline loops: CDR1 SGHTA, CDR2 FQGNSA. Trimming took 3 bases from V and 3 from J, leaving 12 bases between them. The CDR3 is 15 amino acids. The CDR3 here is CASSFDGNNNQPQHF. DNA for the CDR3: TGTGCCAGCAGCTTTGACGGAAACAACAATCAGCCCCAGCATTTT.

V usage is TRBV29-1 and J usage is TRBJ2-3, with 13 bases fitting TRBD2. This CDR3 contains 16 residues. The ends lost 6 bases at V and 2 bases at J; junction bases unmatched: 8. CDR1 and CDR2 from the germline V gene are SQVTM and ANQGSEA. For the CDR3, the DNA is TGCAGCGTCGCCGGGACTAGCGGGGATTTCACAGATACGCAGTATTTT. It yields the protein CSVAGTSGDFTDTQYF.

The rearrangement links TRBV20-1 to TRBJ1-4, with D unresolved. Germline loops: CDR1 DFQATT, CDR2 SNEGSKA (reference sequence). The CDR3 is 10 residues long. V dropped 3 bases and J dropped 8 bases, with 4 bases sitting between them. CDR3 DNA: TGCAGTGCTAGTTGGGAAAAACTGTTTTTT. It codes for CSASWEKLFF.

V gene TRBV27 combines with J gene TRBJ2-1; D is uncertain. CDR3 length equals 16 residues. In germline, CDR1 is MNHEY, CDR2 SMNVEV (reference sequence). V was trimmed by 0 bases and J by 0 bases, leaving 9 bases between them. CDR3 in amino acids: CASSLSYGSSYNEQFF. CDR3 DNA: TGTGCCAGCAGTTTATCGTACGGCAGCTCCTACAATGAGCAGTTCTTC.

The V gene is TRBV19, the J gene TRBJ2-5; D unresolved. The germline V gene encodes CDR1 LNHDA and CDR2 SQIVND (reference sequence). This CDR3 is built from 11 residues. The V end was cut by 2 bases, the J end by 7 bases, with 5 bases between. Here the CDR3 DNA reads TGTGCCAGTAGTATATTGGGGACCCAGTACTTC. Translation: CASSILGTQYF.

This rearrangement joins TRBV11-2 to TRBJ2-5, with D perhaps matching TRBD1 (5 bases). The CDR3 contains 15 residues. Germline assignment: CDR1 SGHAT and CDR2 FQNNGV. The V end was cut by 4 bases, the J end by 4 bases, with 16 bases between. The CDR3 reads CASSSVGARGETQYF. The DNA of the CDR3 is TGTGCCAGCAGCTCCGTTGGGGCCCGAGGAGAGACCCAGTACTTC.

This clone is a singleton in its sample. CDR3 amino acids: CASSPLGGGEQYF. DNA of the CDR3: TGTGCCAGCAGCCCCCTCGGCGGGGGGGAGCAGTATTTT. The rearrangement links TRBV14 to TRBJ2-3; 9 nucleotides agree with TRBD2. Germline loops: CDR1 SGHDN, CDR2 FVKESK. The CDR3 is 13 residues long. V gave up 4 bases and J gave up 11 bases; unmatched junction bases: 7.

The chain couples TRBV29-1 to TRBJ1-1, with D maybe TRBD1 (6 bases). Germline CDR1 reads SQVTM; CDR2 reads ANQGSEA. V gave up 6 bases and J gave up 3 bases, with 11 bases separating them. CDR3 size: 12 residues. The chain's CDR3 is CSVARTDTEAFF. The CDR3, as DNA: TGCAGCGTCGCACGGACAGACACTGAAGCTTTCTTT.

The CDR3 is CASSLVGDGDEQFF. The CDR3 DNA follows: TGTGCCAGCAGCTTAGTCGGGGACGGGGATGAGCAGTTCTTC. The V and J genes are TRBV7-9 and TRBJ2-1; D tentatively fits TRBD1 or TRBD2 (5 bases each). The CDR3 covers 14 residues. Trimming pared 1 base from V and 8 bases from J, leaving 12 bases between. Germline V gene data show CDR1 as SEHNR and CDR2 as FQNEAQ (reference sequence).